The 25 T cell receptor beta chains listed next were all sequenced from one sample in a study of OX40 agonist ivuxolimab in advanced cancers. The table came from immunoSEQ multiplex PCR; TCRdb's copy has only in-frame clones and leaves some out. The sample has some 67,000 clones, approximately 80% seen once. The sequencing here drew on CD4+ or CD8+ T cells sorted from blood, taken in a trial of the OX40 agonist ivuxolimab. The receptor set was obtained from an adult with an advanced solid tumor such as melanoma, head and neck, liver or kidney cancer.

The V call is TRBV4-1, the J call TRBJ2-2, with TRBD2 matching over 9 bases. Germline CDR1 is MGHRA and CDR2 is YSYEKL. V lost 4 bases, J lost 2 bases, and 8 bases stayed unmatched. The CDR3 runs to 17 residues. CDR3 protein: CASSPLTSGRNTGELFF. CDR3 nucleotides: TGCGCCAGCAGCCCCCTGACTAGCGGAAGAAACACCGGGGAGCTGTTTTTT.

This clone turned up a few times. CDR3 nucleotides: TGTGCCAGTACCCGGGGGGGTCCGCCCCAGCATTTT. Translation: CASTRGGPPQHF. The chain combines TRBV19 with TRBJ1-5; tentatively, D is TRBD1 (5 bases). Trimming pared 7 bases from V and 9 bases from J, leaving 13 bases between. This CDR3 region has 12 residues. Germline CDR1 reads LNHDA; CDR2 reads SQIVND (reference sequence).

The rearrangement joins TRBV7-9 to TRBJ1-3; 9 bases align to TRBD1. Germline-derived CDR1 and CDR2 are SEHNR and FQNEAQ (reference sequence). Trimming took 0 bases from V and 1 from J; bases not matched to a gene: 4. CDR3 size: 17 residues. The CDR3 here is CASSLADRGSSGNTIYF. The CDR3 nucleotides are TGTGCCAGCAGCTTAGCCGACAGGGGGTCTTCTGGAAACACCATATATTTT.

Here the CDR3 reads CASRKRGLSSGANVLTF. CDR3 in DNA: TGTGCCAGCAGGAAACGAGGGCTATCGTCTGGGGCCAACGTCCTGACTTTC. The chain employs TRBV7-8 and TRBJ2-6, with D maybe TRBD2 (5 bases). Trimming took 6 bases from V and 1 from J, leaving 16 bases between them. The CDR3 is made up of 17 amino acids. CDR1 and CDR2 (germline): SGHVS, FQNEAQ.

The V gene is TRBV6-5, the J gene TRBJ1-1; tentative D call: TRBD1 (5 bases). Between the trimmed V and J ends, which lost 5 bases and 2 bases, there was a span of 9 bases. Germline CDR1 reads MNHEY; CDR2 reads SVGAGI. There are 13 residues in the CDR3. The CDR3 sequence: CASSGQGNTEAFF. The CDR3 DNA follows: TGTGCCAGCAGTGGTCAGGGAAACACTGAAGCTTTCTTT.

This clone was seen a few times. The DNA of the CDR3 is TGCGCCAGCAGCCAAAGGGCTGGGGCAGATACGCAGTATTTT. This gives the protein CASSQRAGADTQYF. The rearrangement uses TRBV4-1 and TRBJ2-3; no reliable D call. The CDR3 runs 14 residues. V gave up 2 bases and J gave up 4 bases, with 10 bases separating them. Germline CDR1 MGHRA, CDR2 YSYEKL.

The gene calls are TRBV11-1 and TRBJ1-1, with 8 bases lining up with TRBD1. The CDR3 contains 14 residues. The V and J ends lost 6 bases and 4 bases, in that order; junction bases with no gene match: 7. Germline CDR1 SGHAT, CDR2 FQDESV (reference sequence). DNA of the CDR3: TGTGCCAGCAGACGAGGACAGGGCATCACTGAAGCTTTCTTT. Its translation is CASRRGQGITEAFF.

The chain carries TRBV6-5 and TRBJ1-5, with no clear D. CDR1 is MNHEY and CDR2 is SVGAGI in the germline V gene. Deletions cut 6 bases from V and 6 bases from J, with 15 bases between. The CDR3 length is 14 residues. The DNA for the CDR3 is TGTGCCAGCAGCCCCTCGGGGTGGGGTCAGCCCCAGCATTTT. Protein: CASSPSGWGQPQHF.

The rearrangement joins TRBV10-2 to TRBJ2-2; the D gene is possibly TRBD2 (7 bases). From germline, CDR1 is WSHSY and CDR2 SAAADI. Trimming took 11 bases from V and 0 from J, leaving 13 bases between them. The length of the CDR3 is 14 residues. This CDR3 is CAVDGGPNTGELFF. The CDR3 DNA sequence: TGCGCCGTTGACGGGGGGCCGAACACCGGGGAGCTGTTTTTT.

The V and J genes are TRBV14 and TRBJ2-3; 11 nucleotides align to TRBD2. Germline CDR1 is SGHDN and CDR2 is FVKESK. The CDR3 is 18 residues long. With V trimmed by 6 bases and J by 0 bases, 11 bases remained unmatched. The CDR3 nucleotides are TGTGCCAGCAGTTCTCGTAAAATAGCGGGGGGGAGCACAGATACGCAGTATTTT. Encoded protein: CASSSRKIAGGSTDTQYF. The variable domain in full, completed from reference TRBV14 and TRBJ2-3, reads EAGVTQFPSHSVIEKGQTVTLRCDPISGHDNLYWYRRVMGKEIKFLLHFVKESKQDESGMPNNRFLAERTGGTYSTLKVQPAELEDSGVYFCASSSRKIAGGSTDTQYFGPGTRLTVL.

The CDR3 DNA sequence: TGCGCCAGCAGCTTGGAACAGGGACACAAAAACTATGGCTACACCTTC. This sequence encodes CASSLEQGHKNYGYTF. This chain joins TRBV5-1 and TRBJ1-2; D possibly corresponds to TRBD1 (6 bases). V was clipped by 0 bases and J by 2 bases, with 14 bases between them. Germline V gene sequence: CDR1 SGHRS, CDR2 YFSETQ. There are 16 residues in the CDR3.

The chain joins TRBV19 to TRBJ2-7; the D gene is possibly TRBD1 (6 bases). CDR1 is LNHDA, CDR2 SQIVND, per germline (reference sequence). The CDR3 totals 14 residues. V shed 5 bases and J shed 3 bases, with 14 bases lying between them. CDR3 nucleotides: TGTGCCAGTAGTTCCTCCGGGACAAACTACGAGCAGTACTTC. Translated: CASSSSGTNYEQYF.

The sample holds a few counts of this clone. The junction departs from germline at one end; a sequencing error may be responsible. The V call is TRBV7-9, the J call TRBJ1-1; D unresolved. The CDR3 sequence is 14 residues long. Germline V CDR1 and CDR2: SEHNR, FQNEAQ (reference sequence). The CDR3 reads CASSPDDLNTEAFF. The CDR3 DNA reads as TGCGCCAGCAGCCCTGACGACCTGAACACTGAAGCTTTCTTT.

V is TRBV25-1 and J is TRBJ2-2; 8 bases fit TRBD1. Trimming took 7 bases from V and 0 from J; bases not matched to a gene: 7. CDR1 is MGHDK and CDR2 is SYGVNS in the germline V gene. This CDR3 contains 16 residues. CDR3 bases: TGTGCCAGCACTGACAGGGGACTCACGAACACCGGGGAGCTGTTTTTT. Protein product: CASTDRGLTNTGELFF.

This chain joins TRBV7-3 and TRBJ2-7, with D possibly TRBD1 on 6 matching bases. The CDR3 runs to 15 residues. Looked up from germline, CDR1 is SGHTA and CDR2 is FQGTGA. V gave up 3 bases and J gave up 0 bases, with 12 bases separating them. The DNA for the CDR3 is TGTGCCAGCAGCTTGGGACACTCCAACTCCTACGAGCAGTACTTC. Residues: CASSLGHSNSYEQYF.

The V and J genes are TRBV7-9 and TRBJ2-5, with TRBD1 matching over 7 bases. The germline CDR1 and CDR2 sequences are SEHNR and FQNEAQ (reference sequence). Trimming cost V 5 bases and J 9 bases; bases outside gene matches: 6. The CDR3 spans 12 residues. The CDR3 DNA sequence: TGTGCCAGCAGCGGGACAGAAAGGGCCCAGTACTTC. This codes for CASSGTERAQYF.

The V call is TRBV6-4, the J call TRBJ2-5; 7 nucleotides line up with TRBD2. The CDR3 contains 14 residues. The germline V gene has CDR1 MRHNA and CDR2 SNTAGT. The V segment lost 4 bases and the J segment 2 bases; nucleotides outside the gene matches: 4. Here the CDR3 DNA reads TGTGCCAGCAGTGCCGGGACTACTCAAGAGACCCAGTACTTC. Its translation is CASSAGTTQETQYF.

This clone was counted a few times. This rearrangement joins TRBV2 to TRBJ1-3; D possibly corresponds to TRBD1 (6 bases). The CDR3 covers 13 residues. Trimming left V 5 bases short and J 1 base short, with 6 bases between. The germline V gene encodes CDR1 SNHLY and CDR2 FYNNEI. The CDR3 is CASSRGSGNTIYF. The CDR3 DNA reads as TGTGCCAGCAGTAGGGGGTCTGGAAACACCATATATTTT.

The chain combines TRBV5-1 with TRBJ1-5; D gene unclear. The length of the CDR3 is 16 residues. Germline V gene data show CDR1 as SGHRS and CDR2 as YFSETQ. V shed 0 bases and J shed 3 bases, with 13 bases lying between them. The CDR3 DNA reads as TGCGCCAGCAGCTTGGGGGCGACTGCAATCAATCAGCCCCAGCATTTT. It codes for CASSLGATAINQPQHF. Filled out from reference TRBV5-1 and TRBJ1-5, the complete variable domain reads KAGVTQTPRYLIKTRGQQVTLSCSPISGHRSVSWYQQTPGQGLQFLFEYFSETQRNKGNFPGRFSGRQFSNSRSEMNVSTLELGDSALYLCASSLGATAINQPQHFGDGTRLSIL.

The chain is built from TRBV1 and TRBJ2-7. TRBV1 is a documented pseudogene. The CDR3 is made up of 15 amino acids. The CDR3 reads CTSSPRGGPRYEQYV. CDR3 nucleotides: TGCACCAGCAGTCCCAGGGGGGGGCCCCGCTACGAGCAGTACGTC.

The V call is TRBV18, the J call TRBJ1-5, with D uncertain. The V end lost 4 bases, the J end lost 4 bases, and 8 bases lay between the germline ends. Per germline, CDR1 KGHSH and CDR2 LQKENI. The CDR3 sequence is 13 residues long. CDR3 sequence reads: CASSRGYNQPQHF. CDR3 coding DNA: TGTGCCAGCTCACGTGGTTATAATCAGCCCCAGCATTTT.

This chain joins TRBV9 and TRBJ2-5; tentatively, D is TRBD2 (5 bases). CDR1 is SGDLS, CDR2 YYNGEE, per germline. V was clipped by 2 bases and J by 9 bases, with 20 bases between them. This CDR3 contains 15 residues. The CDR3, as DNA: TGTGCCAGCAGCGTTTTTGATCTAGACCACGGGGCCCAGTACTTC. Its protein is CASSVFDLDHGAQYF.

The CDR3 DNA follows: TGCGCCAGCACCACTGGGACAGCCTATAATGAAAAACTGTTTTTT. Its translation: CASTTGTAYNEKLFF. The genes are TRBV23-1 and TRBJ1-4, with 7 bases lining up with TRBD1. TRBV23-1 is assigned to the ORF class and has an uncertain function. V was pared by 7 bases and J by 4 bases, with 9 bases of the junction left unmatched. CDR3 length: 15 amino acids.

This chain uses TRBV28 with TRBJ2-5; 9 bases fit TRBD1. V dropped 7 bases and J dropped 5; count of bases not matched to a gene: 11. The CDR3 has 15 residues. Germline V gene data show CDR1 as MDHEN and CDR2 as SYDVKM. CDR3 protein: CASTKGQGISETQYF. CDR3 DNA sequence: TGTGCCAGCACAAAGGGACAGGGTATTAGCGAGACCCAGTACTTC.

The genes are TRBV11-2 and TRBJ1-1; D perhaps matches TRBD1 (6 bases). This CDR3 contains 11 residues. The germline V and J ends were trimmed by 10 bases and 12 bases, with 18 bases remaining between them. CDR1 is SGHAT, CDR2 FQNNGV, per germline. CDR3 sequence: CATRTGYDPFF. The CDR3 nucleotides are TGTGCCACCAGAACAGGGTACGATCCTTTCTTT.